This TCR beta chain was recorded in a study of CD8 T cells in Susac syndrome. The CDR3 loop spans 18 amino acids. V was pared by 0 bases and J by 2 bases, with 9 bases of the junction left unmatched. Germline assignment: CDR1 LNHDA and CDR2 SQIVND (reference sequence). Random hexamers primed reverse transcription of about 0.45 to 1 ug RNA. TCRdb used MiXCR to reprocess the immunoSEQ multiplex PCR reads, holding one entry per CDR3 protein. The sample lists some 180,000 distinct CDR3 sequences, about 94% occurring once. This chain connects TRBV19 to TRBJ2-1; 8 nucleotides agree with TRBD2. This TCR came from a human donor in good health. The source material was CD4+ T cells from PBMCs. CDR3 in amino acids: CASSIDLEAGVAYNEQFF. The CDR3 DNA reads as TGTGCCAGTAGTATAGATCTGGAAGCGGGGGTTGCCTACAATGAGCAGTTCTTC.